This T cell receptor beta chain emerged from a study of blood T cell repertoires in COVID-19. Germline V gives CDR1 SGHTA, CDR2 FQGNSA. The CDR3 sequence is 16 residues long. V trimming: 5 bases; J trimming: 4 bases; junction bases outside the gene matches: 9. Per the original methods: Cell counts per sample came from amplifying reference gene primers. TCRdb keeps only in-frame clones here, not all; method: immunoSEQ multiplex PCR. V, J and clone size were drawn from that table, and D and trimming were deduced from the DNA. This table holds under 200,000 clones, around 83% found once. The sequenced sample consisted of peripheral blood. V is TRBV7-2 and J is TRBJ1-5; 9 nucleotides line up with TRBD1. This receptor was identified in a human donor in a cohort sampled during active COVID-19. CDR3 loop: CASSPGTGRRNQPQHF. CDR3 bases: TGTGCCAGCAGCCCGGGGACAGGGAGACGAAATCAGCCCCAGCATTTT.